This T cell receptor (beta chain) comes out of a study of cytomegalovirus exposure and HLA in healthy donors. The PCR employed 60 Vbeta primers together with 13 Jbeta primers. Generated by immunoSEQ multiplex PCR, the TCRdb table keeps only in-frame clones and is missing some. This sample has under 130,000 clones, with 79% found just once. This CDR3 has 15 amino acids. Germline lookup yields CDR1 LNHDA and CDR2 SQIVND (reference sequence). V lost 6 bases and J 0 bases, leaving 14 bases between the germline ends. Sequenced: PBMCs. The chain is built from TRBV19 and TRBJ1-1; D remains ambiguous. This sequence originates from a man aged 50 to 59 in good health and CMV-seropositive. The CDR3 loop is CASRGKGVLNTEAFF. The CDR3 DNA reads TGTGCCAGTAGAGGAAAGGGAGTTTTGAACACTGAAGCTTTCTTT.